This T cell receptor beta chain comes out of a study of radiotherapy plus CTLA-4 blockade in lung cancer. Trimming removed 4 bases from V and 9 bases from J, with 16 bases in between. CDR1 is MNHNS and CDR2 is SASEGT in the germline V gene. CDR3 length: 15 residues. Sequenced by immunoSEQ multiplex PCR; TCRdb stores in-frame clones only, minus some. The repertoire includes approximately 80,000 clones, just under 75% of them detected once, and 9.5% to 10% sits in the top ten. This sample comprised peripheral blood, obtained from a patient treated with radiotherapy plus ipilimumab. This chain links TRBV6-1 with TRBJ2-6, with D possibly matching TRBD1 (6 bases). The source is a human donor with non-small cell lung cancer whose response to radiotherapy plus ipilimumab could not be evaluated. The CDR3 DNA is TGTGCCAGCAGTGTTACAACAGGGTTGGGCAACGTCCTGACTTTC. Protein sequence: CASSVTTGLGNVLTF.